This section outlines one T cell receptor beta chain sequence together with its context. The data originate from a study of T cell changes during pregnancy in multiple sclerosis. CDR3 size: 18 residues. J lost 0 bases, V lost 5 bases, and 13 bases had no gene match. Looked up from germline, CDR1 is MDHEN and CDR2 is SYDVKM. Generated by immunoSEQ multiplex PCR, the TCRdb table keeps only in-frame clones and is missing some. The repertoire holds 90,000 to 95,000 clones, with almost 95% as singletons. The sample was peripheral blood, taken in the third trimester of pregnancy. This clonotype was sampled from a female donor with multiple sclerosis, enrolled in a pregnancy study. The chain couples TRBV28 to TRBJ2-3; TRBD1 matches at 8 bases. The CDR3 spells CASSAPGGAHHSTDTQYF. DNA for the CDR3: TGTGCCAGCAGTGCCCCAGGGGGCGCACACCATAGCACAGATACGCAGTATTTT.